This T cell receptor beta chain was profiled in a study of cytomegalovirus exposure and HLA in healthy donors. Study-level information: The Caucasian-associated ancestry cluster contained 81% of the 300 to 400 genotyped donors. Whole-study findings and limits: Analyses of presence and absence presupposed an approximately uniform sequencing depth across donors.

This CDR3 has 19 amino acids. V was clipped by 5 bases and J by 5 bases, with 30 bases between them. Germline V gene lookup returns CDR1 MDHEN and CDR2 SYDVKM. In regard to this clone: No antigen is known for it.

Primers included in the PCR were 60 Vbeta and 13 Jbeta primers. Here immunoSEQ multiplex PCR was the method, and the copy in TCRdb shows in-frame clones only, minus some. The table has more than 200,000 clones, almost 80% seen once. The sample comprised PBMCs. V and J are TRBV28 and TRBJ1-2; D perhaps matches TRBD1 (6 bases). This receptor was identified in a man between 18 and 29 years old in good health and CMV-seronegative. The CDR3 DNA is TGTGCCAGCAGTCTCACCCTCTCCCCGGCGACAGGTGGGGGTTATGGCTACACCTTC. Amino acid sequence: CASSLTLSPATGGGYGYTF.